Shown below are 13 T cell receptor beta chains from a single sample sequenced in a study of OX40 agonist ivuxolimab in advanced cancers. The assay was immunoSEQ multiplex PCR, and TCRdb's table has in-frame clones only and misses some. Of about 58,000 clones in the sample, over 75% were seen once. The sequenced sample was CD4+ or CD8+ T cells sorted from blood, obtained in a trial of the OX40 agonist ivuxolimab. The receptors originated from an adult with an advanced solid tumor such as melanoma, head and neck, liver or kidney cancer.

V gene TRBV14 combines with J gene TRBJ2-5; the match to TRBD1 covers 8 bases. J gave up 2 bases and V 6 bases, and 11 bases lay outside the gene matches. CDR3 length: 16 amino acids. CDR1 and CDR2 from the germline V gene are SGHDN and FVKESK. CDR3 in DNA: TGTGCCAGCAGTCGGACAGGGAGAAGTCGGCAAGAGACCCAGTACTTC. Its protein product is CASSRTGRSRQETQYF. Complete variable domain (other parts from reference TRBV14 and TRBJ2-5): EAGVTQFPSHSVIEKGQTVTLRCDPISGHDNLYWYRRVMGKEIKFLLHFVKESKQDESGMPNNRFLAERTGGTYSTLKVQPAELEDSGVYFCASSRTGRSRQETQYFGPGTRLLVL.

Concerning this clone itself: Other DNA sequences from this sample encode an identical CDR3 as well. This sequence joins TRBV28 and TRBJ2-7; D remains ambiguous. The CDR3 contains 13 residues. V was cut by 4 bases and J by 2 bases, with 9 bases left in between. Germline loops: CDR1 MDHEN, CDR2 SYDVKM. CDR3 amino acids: CASSSPGPYEQYF. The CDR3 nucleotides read TGTGCCAGCAGTTCCCCCGGCCCCTACGAGCAGTACTTC.

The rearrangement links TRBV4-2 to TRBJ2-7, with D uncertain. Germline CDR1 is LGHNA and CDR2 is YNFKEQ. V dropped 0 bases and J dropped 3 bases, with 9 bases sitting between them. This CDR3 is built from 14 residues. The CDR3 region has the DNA TGTGCCAGCAGCCAAGACTACCCCTTCTACGAGCAGTACTTC. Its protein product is CASSQDYPFYEQYF.

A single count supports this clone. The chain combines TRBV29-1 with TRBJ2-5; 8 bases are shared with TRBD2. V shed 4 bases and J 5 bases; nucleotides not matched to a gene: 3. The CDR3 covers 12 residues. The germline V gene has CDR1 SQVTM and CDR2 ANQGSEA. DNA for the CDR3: TGCAGCGTTGCGGGGGGGCAGGAGACCCAGTACTTC. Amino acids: CSVAGGQETQYF.

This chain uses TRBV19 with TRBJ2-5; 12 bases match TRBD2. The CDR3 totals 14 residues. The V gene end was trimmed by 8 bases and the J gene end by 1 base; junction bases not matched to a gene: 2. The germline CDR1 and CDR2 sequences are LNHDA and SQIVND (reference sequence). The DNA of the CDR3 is TGTGCCAGTGGGACTAGCGGGTCCCAAGAGACCCAGTACTTC. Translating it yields CASGTSGSQETQYF.

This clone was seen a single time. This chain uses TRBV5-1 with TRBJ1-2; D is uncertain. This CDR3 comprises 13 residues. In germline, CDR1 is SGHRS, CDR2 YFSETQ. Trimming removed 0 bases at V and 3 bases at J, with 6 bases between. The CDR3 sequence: CASSLDGDYGYTF. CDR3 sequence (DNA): TGCGCCAGCAGCTTGGACGGAGACTATGGCTACACCTTC.

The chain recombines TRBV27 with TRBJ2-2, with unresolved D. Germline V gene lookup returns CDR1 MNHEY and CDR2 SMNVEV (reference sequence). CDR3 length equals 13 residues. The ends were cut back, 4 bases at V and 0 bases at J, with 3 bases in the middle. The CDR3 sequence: CASSSTNTGELFF. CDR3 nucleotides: TGTGCCAGCAGTTCGACGAACACCGGGGAGCTGTTTTTT.

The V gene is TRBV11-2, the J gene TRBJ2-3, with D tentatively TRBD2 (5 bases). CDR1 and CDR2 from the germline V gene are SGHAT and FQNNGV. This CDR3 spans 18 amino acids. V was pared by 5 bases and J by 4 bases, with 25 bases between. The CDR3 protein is CASSTQIDISLSADTQYF. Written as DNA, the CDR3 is TGTGCCAGCAGCACCCAGATAGACATCAGTCTTAGCGCAGATACGCAGTATTTT. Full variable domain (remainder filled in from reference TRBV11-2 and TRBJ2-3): EAGVAQSPRYKIIEKRQSVAFWCNPISGHATLYWYQQILGQGPKLLIQFQNNGVVDDSQLPKDRFSAERLKGVDSTLKIQPAKLEDSAVYLCASSTQIDISLSADTQYFGPGTRLTVL.

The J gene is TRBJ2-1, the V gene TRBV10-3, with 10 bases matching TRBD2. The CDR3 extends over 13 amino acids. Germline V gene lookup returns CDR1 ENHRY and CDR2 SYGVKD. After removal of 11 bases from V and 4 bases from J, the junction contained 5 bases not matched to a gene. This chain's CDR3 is CALGAGGYNEQFF. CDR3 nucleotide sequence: TGTGCCCTCGGAGCGGGAGGGTACAATGAGCAGTTCTTC.

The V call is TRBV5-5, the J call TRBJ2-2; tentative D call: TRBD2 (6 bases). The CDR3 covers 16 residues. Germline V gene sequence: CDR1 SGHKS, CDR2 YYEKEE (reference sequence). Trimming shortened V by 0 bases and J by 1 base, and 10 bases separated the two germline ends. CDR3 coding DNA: TGTGCCAGCAGCTTGGATGGCGGGATGAACACCGGGGAGCTGTTTTTT. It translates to CASSLDGGMNTGELFF.

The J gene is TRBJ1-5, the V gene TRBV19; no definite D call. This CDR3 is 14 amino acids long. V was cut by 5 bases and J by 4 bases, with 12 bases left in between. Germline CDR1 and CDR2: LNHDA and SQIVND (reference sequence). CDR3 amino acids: CASSEREQNQPQHF. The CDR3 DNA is TGTGCCAGTAGTGAGAGGGAACAGAATCAGCCCCAGCATTTT. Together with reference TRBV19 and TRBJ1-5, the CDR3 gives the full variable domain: DGGITQSPKYLFRKEGQNVTLSCEQNLNHDAMYWYRQDPGQGLRLIYYSQIVNDFQKGDIAEGYSVSREKKESFPLTVTSAQKNPTAFYLCASSEREQNQPQHFGDGTRLSIL.

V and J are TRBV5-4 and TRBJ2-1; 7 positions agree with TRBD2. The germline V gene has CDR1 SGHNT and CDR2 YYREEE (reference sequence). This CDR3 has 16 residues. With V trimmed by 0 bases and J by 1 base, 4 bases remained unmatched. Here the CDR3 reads CASSLDQGGSYNEQFF. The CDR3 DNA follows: TGTGCCAGCAGCTTGGACCAGGGAGGGTCCTACAATGAGCAGTTCTTC.

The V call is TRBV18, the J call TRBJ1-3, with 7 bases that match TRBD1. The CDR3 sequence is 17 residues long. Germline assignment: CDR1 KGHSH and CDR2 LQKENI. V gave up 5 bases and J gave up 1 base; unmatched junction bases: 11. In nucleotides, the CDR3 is TGTGCCAGCTCATCGTGGACAGGAATTGGTTCTGGAAACACCATATATTTT. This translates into CASSSWTGIGSGNTIYF.